This paragraph reports one T cell receptor (beta chain). Its specificity is not known. PCR involved 60 Vbeta and 13 Jbeta primers. The table came from immunoSEQ multiplex PCR; TCRdb's copy has only in-frame clones and leaves some out. The table shows roughly 150,000 clones, with 82% occurring only once. This record comes from a study of cytomegalovirus exposure and HLA in healthy donors. Germline loops: CDR1 KGHSH, CDR2 LQKENI. The CDR3 contains 16 residues. Trimming cost V 1 base and J 3 bases; bases outside gene matches: 5. Whole-study findings and limits: As a later analysis revealed, most CMV-associated TCR beta chains appeared HLA-restricted. Later analysis showed TCR association rates varying by HLA locus, highest for DRB1 and lowest for HLA-C. In a later analysis, V- and J-gene trimming of beta chains associated with a DCLRE1C missense variant, replicated independently. Reportedly, diagnosis of cytomegalovirus status by the classifier showed high specificity and sensitivity.

Sequenced: PBMCs. This receptor was obtained from a woman aged 45-65 years in good health and CMV-seropositive. J is TRBJ2-2 and V is TRBV18; 7 nucleotides line up with TRBD1. The CDR3: CASSPRWDSYTGELFF. CDR3 in DNA: TGTGCCAGCTCACCACGGTGGGACAGCTACACCGGGGAGCTGTTTTTT.